This T cell receptor (beta chain) was recorded in a study of shared clonotypes between healthy human individuals. Some clones are missing from TCRdb's copy, which holds only in-frame ones; the method was immunoSEQ multiplex PCR. This table holds a few million clones, about 92% found once. Comment on this clone: Its specificity is unknown.

Notes on the study in general: Relative to clonotypes present in all four donors, those not shared had lower generation probabilities.

Germline CDR1 and CDR2: SEHNR and FQNEAQ (reference sequence). Trimming took 5 bases from V and 3 from J; bases not matched to a gene: 3. The CDR3 spans 13 residues. The chain recombines TRBV7-9 with TRBJ1-1, with 7 positions matching TRBD1. The sequenced material came from naive CD4+ T cells from PBMCs. Subset indicated: CD45RA+ positively selected. This receptor was taken from a man aged 18 to 29 in good health. Some clones in this sample may be carry-over from other donors' samples. The CDR3 spells CASSIQGDTEAFF. CDR3 coding DNA: TGTGCCAGCAGCATCCAGGGGGACACTGAAGCTTTCTTT.